This TCR beta chain was recovered during a study of T cells in Graves' hyperthyroidism and ophthalmopathy. The CDR3 length is 16 residues. V shed 6 bases and J 6 bases; nucleotides not matched to a gene: 11. Germline V CDR1 and CDR2: MDHEN, SYDVKM. Amplified TCR beta CDR3 regions derived from RNA transcripts. A set of HTBI primers served as the primers for a first-round RT-PCR of the TCR CDR3. MiXCR, run by TCRdb on the multiplex PCR reads, gives a single entry per CDR3 protein. The data show roughly 700,000 distinct CDR3 sequences, 15% to 20% seen once. In its sample, this clonotype was seen a few times.

The sequence was collected from a man in his forties or fifties with Graves' hyperthyroidism. The specimen sequenced was blood. The chain joins TRBV28 to TRBJ1-4, with 9 bases fitting TRBD1. The CDR3 bases are TGTGCCAGCAGCCTATCCCCGGGACAGGGCTATGAAAAACTGTTTTTT. Its translation: CASSLSPGQGYEKLFF.